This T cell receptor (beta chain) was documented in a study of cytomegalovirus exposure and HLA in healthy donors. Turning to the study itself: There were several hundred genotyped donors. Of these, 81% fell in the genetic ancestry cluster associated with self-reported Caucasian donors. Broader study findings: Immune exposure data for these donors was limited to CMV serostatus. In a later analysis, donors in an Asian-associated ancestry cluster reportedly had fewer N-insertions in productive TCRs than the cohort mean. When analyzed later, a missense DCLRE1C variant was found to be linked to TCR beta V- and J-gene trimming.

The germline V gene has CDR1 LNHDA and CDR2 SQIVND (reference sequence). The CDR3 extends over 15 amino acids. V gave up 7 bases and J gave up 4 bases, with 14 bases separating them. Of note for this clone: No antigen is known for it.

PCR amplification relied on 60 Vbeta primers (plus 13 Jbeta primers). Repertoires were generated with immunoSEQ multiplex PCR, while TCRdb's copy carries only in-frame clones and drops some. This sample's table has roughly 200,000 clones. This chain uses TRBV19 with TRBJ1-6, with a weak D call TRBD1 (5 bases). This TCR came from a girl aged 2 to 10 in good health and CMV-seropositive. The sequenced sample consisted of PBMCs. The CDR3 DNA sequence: TGTGCCAGTAAGCCCGGGACTGCTTATAATTCACCCCTCCACTTT. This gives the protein CASKPGTAYNSPLHF.